This is a list of T cell receptor beta chains from one sample in a study of T-cell memory formation after mild COVID-19. Each CDR3 protein is one row after TCRdb ran MiXCR on the 5' RACE reads. The sample lists 400,000 to 550,000 distinct CDR3 sequences; around 25% were seen once. Input material: PBMCs or a T cell subset sorted from them (not recorded which). Receptors were obtained from an adult woman who had mild COVID-19 (a few samples of this study predate the infection). Cell type and time point are not known. Both conserved end residues are trimmed from each CDR3.

>TRBV25-1|TRBJ1-1
ASTKGGNTEAF
>TRBV7-3|TRBJ2-7
ASSPSTDSYEQY
>TRBV10-3|TRBJ1-1
ATTPGQGAVGTEAF
>TRBV7-9|TRBJ2-3
ASSFSRETPDTQY
>TRBV4-1|TRBJ2-3
ASSQGIPLSTDTQY
>TRBV15|TRBJ2-2
ATSRSFGGANTGELF
>TRBV4-1|TRBJ2-2
ASSPLGGNTGELF
>TRBV29-1|TRBJ2-1
SVLAISYNEQF
>TRBV29-1|TRBJ2-1
SVFTSGGPRNEQF
>TRBV12-3/TRBV12-4|TRBJ2-3
ASSNRDTQY
>TRBV19|TRBJ1-2
ASHRDRGYGYT
>TRBV4-3|TRBJ2-5
ASSQIWGSVRLLEWGQETQY
>TRBV29-1|TRBJ2-7
SVELSTYEQY
>TRBV7-9|TRBJ1-1
ASSSQDNTEAF
>TRBV5-1|TRBJ1-2
ASSPEDRVEGYT
>TRBV14|TRBJ2-5
ASSQEALGVQETQY
>TRBV25-1|TRBJ2-1
ASSGQGSEQF
>TRBV7-2|TRBJ2-5
ASSRGLAGATETQY
>TRBV6-5|TRBJ2-5
ASSRSSGKLSRETQY
>TRBV12-3/TRBV12-4|TRBJ2-3
ASSLPGRRSPTNTDTQY
>TRBV12-3/TRBV12-4|TRBJ2-7
ASSMGTVYEQY
>TRBV29-1|TRBJ1-2
SVDRVPGYT
>TRBV7-9|TRBJ2-7
ASSYDRVFYEQY
>TRBV6-2/TRBV6-3|TRBJ1-6
ASSYGRTNSPLH
>TRBV5-1|TRBJ1-3
ASRPGEANTIY
>TRBV18|TRBJ2-5
ASSPLSWETQY
>TRBV7-8|TRBJ2-5
ASSPRAGVAETQY
>TRBV29-1|TRBJ2-1
SVDGSNSYNEQF
>TRBV19|TRBJ2-1
ASSDTGWIEQF
>TRBV4-2|TRBJ2-7
ASSQAVGVPDEQY
>TRBV7-2|TRBJ2-5
ASSSGTGEGTQY
>TRBV3-1|TRBJ1-1
ASSHPGLNTEAF
>TRBV11-3|TRBJ2-7
ASGRAYEQY
>TRBV12-3/TRBV12-4|TRBJ2-3
ASTLASGSTDTQY
>TRBV7-9|TRBJ2-7
ASSLDGGSSSYEQY
>TRBV9|TRBJ2-7
ASSPTTPGQLTYEQY
>TRBV11-2|TRBJ2-5
ASSHEPGDRLAGTQY
>TRBV5-1|TRBJ1-4
ASSLGEHEKLF
>TRBV4-3|TRBJ2-3
ASSLYSGSSTDTQY